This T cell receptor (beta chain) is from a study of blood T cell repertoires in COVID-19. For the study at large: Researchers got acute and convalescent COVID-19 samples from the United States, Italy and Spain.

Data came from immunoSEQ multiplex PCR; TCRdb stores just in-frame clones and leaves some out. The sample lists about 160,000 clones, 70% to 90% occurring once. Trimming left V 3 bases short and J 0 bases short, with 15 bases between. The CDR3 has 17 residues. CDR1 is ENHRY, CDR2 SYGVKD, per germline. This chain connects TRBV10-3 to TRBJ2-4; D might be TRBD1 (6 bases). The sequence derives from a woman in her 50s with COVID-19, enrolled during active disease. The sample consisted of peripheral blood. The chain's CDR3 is CAISDTGRGGAKNIQYF. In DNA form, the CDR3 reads TGTGCCATCAGTGATACAGGGAGAGGGGGAGCCAAAAACATTCAGTACTTC.